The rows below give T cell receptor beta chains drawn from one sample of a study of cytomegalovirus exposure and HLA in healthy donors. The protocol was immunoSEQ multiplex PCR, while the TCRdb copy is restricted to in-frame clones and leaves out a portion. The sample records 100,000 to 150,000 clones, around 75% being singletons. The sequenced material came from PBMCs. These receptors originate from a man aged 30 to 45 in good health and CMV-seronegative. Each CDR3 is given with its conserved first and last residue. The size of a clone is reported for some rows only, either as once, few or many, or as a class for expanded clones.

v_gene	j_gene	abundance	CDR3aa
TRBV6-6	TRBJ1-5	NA	CASSYDSYQHF
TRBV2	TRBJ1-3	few	CASIPGQGNGNTIYF
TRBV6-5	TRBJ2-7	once	CASRPGGARYEQYF
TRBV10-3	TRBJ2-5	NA	CAISPQGVKETQYF
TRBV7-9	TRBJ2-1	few	CSSEPGTGGPNDNEQFF
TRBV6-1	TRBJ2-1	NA	CATGRGWYNEQFF
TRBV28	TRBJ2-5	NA	CASSLSNGQETQYF
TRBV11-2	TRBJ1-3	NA	CASSLEPTGRSGNTIYF
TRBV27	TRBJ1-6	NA	CASSLWDRGDSPLHF
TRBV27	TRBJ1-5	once	CASSGTREQPQHF
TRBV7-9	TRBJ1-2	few	CASSHMLGQGSYTF
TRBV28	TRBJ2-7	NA	CASSLWTQGGDEQYF
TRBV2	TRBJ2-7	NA	CASKDRNSYEQYF
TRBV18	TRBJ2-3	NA	CASSPRSGGRTDTQYF
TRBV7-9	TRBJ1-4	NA	CASSLKDRIDEKLFF
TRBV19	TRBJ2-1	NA	CASSMGTSVYNEQFF
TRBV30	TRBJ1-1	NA	CAWRPLPPRGTEAFF
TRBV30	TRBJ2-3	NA	CAWSGSGGADTQYF
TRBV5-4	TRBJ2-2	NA	CASSPGLAGNTGELFF
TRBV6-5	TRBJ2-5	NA	CASSYSTGLQETQYF
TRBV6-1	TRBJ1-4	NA	CASRRGQGSEKLFF
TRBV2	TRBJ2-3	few	CAVTTVFNTDTQYF
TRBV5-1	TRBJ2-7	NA	CASSLVSGPIYEQYF
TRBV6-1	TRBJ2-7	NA	CASSERAPPRGYF
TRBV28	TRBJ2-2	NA	CASSRERGAGELFF
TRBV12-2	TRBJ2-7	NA	CASRLVVRISYEQYF
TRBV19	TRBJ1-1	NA	CASRQVGVARTARAFF
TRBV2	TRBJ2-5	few	CASSSGQGEGQETQYF